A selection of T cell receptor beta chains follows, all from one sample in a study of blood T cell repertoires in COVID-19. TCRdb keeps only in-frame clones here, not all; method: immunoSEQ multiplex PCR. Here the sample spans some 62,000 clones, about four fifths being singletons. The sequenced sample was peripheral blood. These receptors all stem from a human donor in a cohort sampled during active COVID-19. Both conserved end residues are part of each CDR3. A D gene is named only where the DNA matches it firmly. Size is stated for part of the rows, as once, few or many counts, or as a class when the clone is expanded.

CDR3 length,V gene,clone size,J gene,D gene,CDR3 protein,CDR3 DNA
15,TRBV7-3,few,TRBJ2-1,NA,CASSRSGTGSDEQFF,TGTGCCAGCAGCCGTTCCGGGACTGGCTCGGATGAGCAGTTCTTC
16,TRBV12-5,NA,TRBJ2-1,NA,CASGLVRDYAYNEQFF,TGTGCTAGTGGTTTGGTACGAGACTACGCCTACAATGAGCAGTTCTTC
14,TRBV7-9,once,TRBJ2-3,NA,CASSLGGGADTQYF,TGTGCCAGCAGCTTAGGGGGGGGCGCAGATACGCAGTATTTT
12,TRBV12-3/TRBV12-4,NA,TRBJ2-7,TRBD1,CASRGQVHEQYF,TGTGCCAGCAGGGGACAGGTCCACGAGCAGTACTTC
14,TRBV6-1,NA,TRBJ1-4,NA,CASSEERTAEKLFF,TGTGCCAGCAGTGAAGAGCGAACGGCAGAAAAACTGTTTTTT
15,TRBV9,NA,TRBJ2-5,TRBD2,CASSVVGGAGETQYF,TGTGCCAGCAGCGTAGTCGGGGGGGCCGGTGAGACCCAGTACTTC
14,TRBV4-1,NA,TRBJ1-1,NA,CASSQEGLNTEAFF,TGCGCCAGCAGCCAAGAGGGCCTGAACACTGAAGCTTTCTTT
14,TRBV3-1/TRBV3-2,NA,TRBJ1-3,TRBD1,CASSQGTGGNTIYF,TGTGCCAGCAGCCAAGGGACAGGGGGTAACACCATATATTTT
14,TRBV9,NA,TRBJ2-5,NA,CASSVGPGQETQYF,TGTGCCAGCAGCGTAGGACCAGGACAAGAGACCCAGTACTTC
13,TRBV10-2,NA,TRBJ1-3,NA,CASRAGSGNTIYF,TGCGCCAGCAGGGCGGGCTCTGGAAACACCATATATTTT
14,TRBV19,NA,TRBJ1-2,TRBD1,CASSSGTGASGYTF,TGTGCCAGTAGCTCCGGGACAGGGGCTTCTGGCTACACCTTC
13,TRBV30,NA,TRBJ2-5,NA,CAWRLGGEGTQYF,TGTGCCTGGAGGCTAGGGGGGGAGGGGACCCAGTACTTC
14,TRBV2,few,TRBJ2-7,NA,CASSEEDRTYEQYF,TGTGCCAGCAGTGAAGAGGACAGAACCTACGAGCAGTACTTC
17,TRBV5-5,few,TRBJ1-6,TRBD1,CASSLIDRESYNSPLHF,TGTGCCAGCAGCCTGATAGACAGGGAATCTTATAATTCACCCCTCCACTTT
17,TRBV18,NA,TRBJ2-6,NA,CASSPLGTGTGANVLTF,TGTGCCAGCTCACCTTTAGGGACGGGGACAGGGGCCAACGTCCTGACTTTC
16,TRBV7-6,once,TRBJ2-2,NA,CASSARSTQGTGELFF,TGTGCCAGCAGCGCCCGGTCGACACAGGGTACCGGGGAGCTGTTTTTT
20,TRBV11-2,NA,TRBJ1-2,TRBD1,CASSLDLWWDRGFEHYGYTF,TGTGCCAGCAGCTTAGATCTCTGGTGGGACAGGGGGTTTGAACACTATGGCTACACCTTC
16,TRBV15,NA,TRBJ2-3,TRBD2,CATSRRTGGGTDTQYF,TGTGCCACCAGCCGGCGGACTGGGGGGGGCACAGATACGCAGTATTTT
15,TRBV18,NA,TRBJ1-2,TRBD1,CASSPPGTGPGGYTF,TGTGCCAGCTCACCACCGGGGACAGGGCCGGGAGGCTACACCTTC
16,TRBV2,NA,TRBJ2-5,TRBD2,CASDMGLAGGQETQYF,TGTGCCAGCGATATGGGACTAGCGGGGGGGCAAGAGACCCAGTACTTC
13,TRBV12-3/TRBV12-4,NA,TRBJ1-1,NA,CASRRTVKGEAFF,TGTGCCAGCAGACGGACAGTAAAAGGGGAAGCTTTCTTT
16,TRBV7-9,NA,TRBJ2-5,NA,CASSPWGGVDQETQYF,TGTGCCAGCAGCCCTTGGGGCGGGGTGGATCAAGAGACCCAGTACTTC
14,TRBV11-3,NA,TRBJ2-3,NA,CASSLGRSTDTQYF,TGTGCCAGCAGCCTAGGGAGGAGCACAGATACGCAGTATTTT
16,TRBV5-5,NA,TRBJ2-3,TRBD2,CASSLVPGGLGDTQYF,TGTGCCAGCAGCTTGGTGCCGGGGGGGCTTGGAGATACGCAGTATTTT
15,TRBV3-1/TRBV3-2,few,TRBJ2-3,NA,CASSQATTDTDTQYF,TGTGCCAGCAGCCAAGCGACTACAGACACAGATACGCAGTATTTT
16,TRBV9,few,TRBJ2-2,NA,CASSAQGPSDTGELFF,TGTGCCAGCAGTGCCCAGGGGCCCTCAGACACCGGGGAGCTGTTTTTT
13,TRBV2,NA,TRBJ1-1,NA,CASSELGGTEAFF,TGTGCCAGCAGTGAACTGGGGGGCACTGAAGCTTTCTTT
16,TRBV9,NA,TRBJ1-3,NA,CASSVGPGQNGNTIYF,TGTGCCAGCAGCGTAGGCCCTGGACAGAATGGAAACACCATATATTTT
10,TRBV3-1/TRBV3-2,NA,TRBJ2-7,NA,CASSRQEQYF,TGTGCCAGCAGCCGACAAGAGCAGTACTTC
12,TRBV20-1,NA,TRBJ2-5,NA,CSASQQGETQYF,TGCAGTGCTAGTCAACAGGGTGAGACCCAGTACTTC
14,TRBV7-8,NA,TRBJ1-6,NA,CASRQQGTNSPLHF,TGTGCCAGCAGACAACAGGGAACTAATTCACCCCTCCACTTT
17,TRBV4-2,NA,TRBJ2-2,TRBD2,CASSPTQQRGSTGELFF,TGTGCCAGCAGCCCCACTCAACAGCGGGGGTCAACCGGGGAGCTGTTTTTT
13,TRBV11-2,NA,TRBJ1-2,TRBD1,CASSLLDREGYTF,TGTGCCAGCAGCTTGCTTGACAGGGAAGGCTACACCTTC
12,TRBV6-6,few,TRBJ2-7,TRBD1,CASGRGSYEQYF,TGTGCCAGCGGCAGGGGGTCCTACGAGCAGTACTTC
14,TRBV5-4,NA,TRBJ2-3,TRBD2,CASRSGGGTDTQYF,TGTGCCAGCAGATCTGGGGGGGGAACAGATACGCAGTATTTT
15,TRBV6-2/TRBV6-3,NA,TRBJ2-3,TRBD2,CASSAGLALTDTQYF,TGTGCCAGCAGTGCGGGACTAGCGCTAACAGATACGCAGTATTTT
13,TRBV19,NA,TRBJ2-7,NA,CASSWGGGHEQYF,TGTGCCAGTAGTTGGGGCGGGGGCCACGAGCAGTACTTC
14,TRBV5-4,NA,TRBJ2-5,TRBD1,CASSLTGARETQYF,TGTGCCAGCAGCTTAACAGGGGCCCGGGAGACCCAGTACTTC
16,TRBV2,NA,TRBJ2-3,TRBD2,CASYGPGGGYTDTQYF,TGTGCCAGCTATGGCCCGGGGGGGGGCTACACAGATACGCAGTATTTT
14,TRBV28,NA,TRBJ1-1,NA,CASSLGGPNTEAFF,TGTGCCAGCAGCCTGGGGGGGCCCAACACTGAAGCTTTCTTT
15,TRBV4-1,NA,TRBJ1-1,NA,CASSRSVKDIAEAFF,TGCGCCAGCAGCCGAAGCGTAAAGGACATAGCTGAAGCTTTCTTT
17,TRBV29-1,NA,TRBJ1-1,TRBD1,CSVGGKGAGPGATEAFF,TGCAGCGTTGGGGGAAAGGGGGCAGGACCAGGGGCCACTGAAGCTTTCTTT
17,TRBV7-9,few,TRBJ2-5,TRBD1,CASSLSGQGAHKETQYF,TGTGCCAGCAGCTTATCGGGACAGGGGGCGCATAAAGAGACCCAGTACTTC
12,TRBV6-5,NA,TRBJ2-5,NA,CASSLGEKTQYF,TGTGCCAGCAGCTTGGGCGAGAAGACCCAGTACTTC
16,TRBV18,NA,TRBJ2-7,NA,CASSPVVGAGGPEQYF,TGTGCCAGCTCACCGGTGGTAGGTGCCGGGGGGCCCGAGCAGTACTTC
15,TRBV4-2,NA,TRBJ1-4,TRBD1,CASSLDRATNEKLFF,TGTGCCAGCAGTCTAGACAGGGCAACTAATGAAAAACTGTTTTTT
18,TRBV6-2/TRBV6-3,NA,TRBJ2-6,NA,CASSYFINRNSGANVLTF,TGTGCCAGCAGTTACTTTATCAACAGGAACTCTGGGGCCAACGTCCTGACTTTC
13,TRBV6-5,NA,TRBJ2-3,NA,CASSYTSTDTQYF,TGTGCCAGCAGTTACACTAGCACAGATACGCAGTATTTT
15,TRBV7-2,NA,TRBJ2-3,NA,CASSPRRGRTDTQYF,TGTGCCAGCAGCCCCCGGAGGGGACGCACAGATACGCAGTATTTT
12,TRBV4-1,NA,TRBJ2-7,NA,CASSGGKWEQYF,TGCGCCAGCAGCGGAGGAAAATGGGAGCAGTACTTC
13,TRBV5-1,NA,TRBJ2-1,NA,CASSLGLYNEQFF,TGCGCCAGCAGCTTGGGGCTGTACAATGAGCAGTTCTTC
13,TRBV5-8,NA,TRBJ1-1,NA,CASRSRGRVEAFF,TGTGCCAGCAGGTCTCGGGGAAGGGTTGAAGCTTTCTTT
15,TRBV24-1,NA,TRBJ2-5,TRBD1,CATSDGQTGAETQYF,TGTGCCACCAGTGATGGACAGACAGGGGCAGAGACCCAGTACTTC
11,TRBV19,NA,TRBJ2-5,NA,CASSRKETQYF,TGTGCCAGTTCCAGGAAAGAGACCCAGTACTTC
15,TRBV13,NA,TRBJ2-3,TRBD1,CASSLVQGGGDTQYF,TGTGCCAGCAGCTTAGTACAGGGGGGAGGAGATACGCAGTATTTT
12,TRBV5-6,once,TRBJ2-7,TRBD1,CASRQGFNEQYF,TGTGCCAGCAGACAGGGGTTCAACGAGCAGTACTTC
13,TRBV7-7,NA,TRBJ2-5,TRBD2,CASSSGEGKTQYF,TGTGCTAGCAGTTCGGGGGAGGGGAAGACCCAGTACTTC